This T cell receptor beta chain was identified in a study of cytomegalovirus exposure and HLA in healthy donors (dated by TCRdb to the late 2010s). Study-wide context: An earlier analysis of approximately 640 of the donors reported 250 to 350 Gb of sequence data and around 110 million unique TCR beta sequences from about 179 million T cells. An early release that covered 500 to 800 HLA-typed donors contained around 300 gigabases of sequencing data and about 93 million unique TCR sequences. Of the roughly 430 genotyped donors, about 80% fell in the genetic ancestry cluster associated with self-reported Caucasian donors. The study was designed to test whether signatures of past pathogen exposure could be identified by cataloging public T cell receptors. Using immunosequencing, the study profiled T cell repertoires from 640 or so subjects and related those repertoires to cytomegalovirus serostatus. In addition to the first cohort of 666 subjects, a separate validation cohort of 120 different subjects was used. To predict cytomegalovirus infection status, the study combined high-throughput TCR immunosequencing, statistical association of individual TCRs with disease status, and machine learning. To study patterns of TCR occurrence, a later analysis re-analyzed previously published TCR beta repertoires from 666 donors and added high-resolution HLA genotyping. Rather than drawing on any new phenotypic data, the later analysis identified candidate immune exposures from TCR beta sequences and the way those sequences occurred across donors. An earlier analysis of 587 of the donors used high-throughput TCR beta sequencing to judge whether each TCR beta V gene segment behaved as functional or pseudogenic. Alongside the repertoire data, information on donor age, sex, ethnicity and CMV serostatus was compiled. A later genetic analysis took genome-wide SNP genotypes for about 55% of the roughly 670 donors and used that subset as a discovery cohort. Every discovery cohort repertoire had been produced on one sequencing platform. HLA typing included class I and class II loci at four-digit resolution. The number of donors typed differed by locus, with about 629-640 for A, B, C, DRB1 and DQB1, around 520 for DQA1, approximately 570 for DPA1, and some 470 for DPB1. Four to six DR-DQ haplotypes were handled as single units for association and clustering, since linkage in the cohort was strong. Among some 410 genotyped donors of the cohort, an average of roughly 230,000 unique TCR beta nucleotide sequences was sequenced per donor, of which approximately 18% were non-productive.

Libraries were constructed by the immunoSEQ multiplex PCR assay. For the multiplex PCR, a mixture combining 60 forward primers for TCR Vbeta segments and 13 reverse primers for TCR Jbeta segments was used. The CDR3 region of rearranged TCR beta genes was amplified from genomic DNA with a multiplex PCR assay. Amplified TCR beta libraries were sequenced as 87-base-pair reads on the Illumina HiSeq System. In the paper's pipeline: In a later analysis, 70 million to 95 million unique TCR beta chains were counted across the roughly 670 repertoires, and approximately 11 million of these chains were shared by at least two donors. Raw reads were error-corrected and collapsed into unique sequences with a nearest-neighbor algorithm that merged closely related sequences to remove PCR and sequencing errors. Alignment of CDR3 sequences to IMGT reference sequences was used to assign V, D and J gene segments. For a sequence to be retained, a match of at least six nucleotides to both a V gene segment and a J gene segment was required. Rearrangements were classified as productive when the CDR3 lacked stop codons and remained in frame with V and J, and all other rearrangements were classified as non-productive. Following IMGT convention, CDR3 was defined as the stretch from the second conserved V-encoded cysteine to the conserved J-encoded phenylalanine. The earlier analysis of 500 to 750 of the donors excluded any sequence lacking an unambiguous match to a single V gene segment. An earlier analysis of several hundred of the donors called V segments functional above 56.7% productive rearrangements and segregating when the between-donor standard deviation exceeded 5%. A statistical classification framework was built to diagnose cytomegalovirus status from the catalog of TCR beta chain sequences. A later analysis assigned V and J genes by comparing TCR nucleotide sequences with IMGT/GENE-DB human TR gene sequences. The TCRdist pipeline was used in a later analysis to assign CDR3 sequences and most-parsimonious VDJ recombination scenarios. In a later analysis, each TCR beta chain was defined by its CDR3 amino acid sequence together with its V-gene family, and reads lacking a unique V-gene family were excluded. A later analysis removed 592 highly shared, low-generation-probability nucleotide sequences to deal with suspected cross-contamination and a sequencing artifact. A later analysis calculated a clonal expansion index for each public chain from normalized within-repertoire ranks of inferred template counts. Generation probabilities in a later analysis came from a VDJ recombination model fitted to out-of-frame rearrangements, and those results were checked against IGoR. In a later analysis, TCR-TCR, TCR-HLA and TCR-CMV co-occurrence was scored with hypergeometric tests, and a repertoire-size bias correction was applied to TCR pairs. To estimate false discovery rates, a later analysis permuted the HLA or CMV assignments 20 times. A later analysis grouped co-occurring TCRs with DBSCAN, adding TCRdist sequence similarity when clustering within HLA-allele-positive subsets. For co-occurrence clustering, repertoires with fewer than 30,000 or more than 120,000 public chains were excluded, along with five repertoires with anomalous nucleotide sharing. The immuneACCESS repertoire file appears here via TCRdb, limited to in-frame rearrangements. These files lack a portion of the clones; in checked studies, under half of the deficit traces to unresolved V genes, and the cause of the others is not known. V, J and clone size reflect that table, while D and trimming were determined from the DNA. Recorded for this sample are tens of thousands of clones; around 82% of them occurred a single time. Under 2.5% of the sample is held by the ten biggest clonotypes.

About this clone: Its antigen remains unidentified. Base qualities are not at hand, and no much larger clone is one base apart.

V drops 5 bases and J drops 5 bases, leaving 21 bases in between. Reading the germline V gene (reference sequence) gives CDR1 GTSNPN and CDR2 SVGIG. The CDR3 runs 15 residues from the cysteine to the phenylalanine. Only the CDR3 region is kept as DNA, spanning 45 bases read in frame from base 1. The cohort comprised 670 or so healthy bone marrow donors. All cohort members were sampled while nominally healthy, although unrecorded immune exposures were likely present. The donor was CMV seronegative and belonged to the group of approximately 320 seronegative cohort members. A peripheral blood sample was provided by each donor, and peripheral blood mononuclear cells were used for TCR beta sequencing. Genomic DNA extraction from the blood cell samples was performed with the Qiagen DNeasy Blood Extraction Kit. What the authors observed across the whole study: Correlated functional status among segregating V segments might reflect linkage disequilibrium, but an unknown experimental factor could not be ruled out. It was suggested by the authors that the approach could potentially be generalized to other disease states and immunological phenotypes. Several of the top co-occurrence clusters appeared to be linked to parvovirus B19, influenza, CMV and Epstein-Barr virus, according to a later analysis. Strong co-occurrence of HLA alleles, especially DR and DQ, made assigning TCR associations to individual alleles difficult. Only TCR beta chains were sequenced in this cohort, and the absence of alpha or paired-chain data limited detectable features. Some IMGT-functional V segments, including TRBV6-2 and TRBV6-3, could not be told apart with the 87-base-pair reads, so those segments were excluded. V-gene and J-gene trimming of TCR beta chains was associated with a missense DCLRE1C variant in a later genetic analysis, and the association was replicated in an independent cohort. HLA typing was unavailable for some donors at each locus, so association tests used only the typed subset. Because counts were too low, 15 to 20 rarely observed V segments, including chromosome 9 orphons, were excluded from the earlier analysis of around 590 of the donors. A cluster of highly shared sequence variants was judged likely to represent a technical artifact of the sequencing pipeline. A further reported finding was that TCR beta sequences accurately predicted the HLA-A and HLA-B alleles for most subjects in the first cohort. In the study, around 150 TCR beta chains were listed as associated with cytomegalovirus. Three of the identified cytomegalovirus-associated TCR beta chains were confirmed in vitro to be specific for cytomegalovirus antigens. In a later analysis, most CMV-associated TCR beta chains were found to appear HLA-restricted, with HLA associations seemingly driven largely by CMV exposure. In a later analysis, TCR association rates were found to vary across HLA loci, with the most associated TCRs seen for DRB1 alleles and the fewest for HLA-C alleles. Presence/absence analyses assumed roughly uniform sequencing depth across donors, an assumption that may not hold. In both the original and validation cohorts, the classifier was reported to diagnose cytomegalovirus status with high specificity and sensitivity. In a later genetic analysis, fewer N-insertions in productive TCRs were reported among donors in an Asian-associated ancestry cluster than the roughly 700-donor mean. Specific HLA alleles were associated with 15,000 to 20,000 TCR beta sequences at a false discovery rate of 0.05 in a later analysis. In a later analysis, HLA-associated TCR beta chains were found to be more clonally expanded and to have lower generation probabilities than equally common non-associated chains. While some public TCRs were present in many individuals, most TCR sequences turned up only very rarely across donors. Immune exposure information for the cohort was limited to CMV serostatus. In an earlier analysis of fewer than 700 of the donors, most TCR beta V segments appeared in productive rearrangements about 87% or about 30% of the time, broadly matching IMGT annotations.

The chain is encoded by TRBV30 joined to TRBJ2-5; the D segment could be TRBD2, given 6 matching bases. This clonotype was sampled from a man aged 18 to 29 in good health and CMV-seronegative. The material sequenced was PBMCs. The CDR3 region has the sequence CAWRKDRRAGETQYF. The DNA is TGTGCCTGGCGAAAGGACCGCCGTGCGGGGGAGACCCAGTACTTC.